Shown below are 15 T cell receptor beta chains from a single sample sequenced in a study of tumor-infiltrating lymphocytes in primary liver carcinoma. Blood RNA originated from unsorted whole blood, with germline DNA additionally extracted. Using a constant-region primer together with ProtoScript II reverse transcriptase, TCR beta cDNA was made from around 500 ng of total RNA. Construction of TCR beta libraries relied on three successive nested multiplex PCR rounds employing slightly modified ARM-PCR. Investigators reported that the first two PCR rounds, at 10 cycles each, used TRBV1-TRBV30 forward primers with a C-beta reverse primer. TCRdb re-analysed the multiplex PCR reads in MiXCR, keeping a single row per CDR3 protein. This repertoire shows about 200,000 distinct CDR3 sequences, 65% found once; its top ten account for under 7.5%. The sample taken for sequencing was peripheral blood. Receptor source: a woman aged 55 to 70 with primary liver carcinoma and hepatitis B virus infection.

A remark on this clonotype: One end of the junction varies from germline; a read error may be responsible. The rearrangement uses TRBV11-1 and TRBJ2-7, with D hard to call. This CDR3 spans 12 amino acids. Germline loops: CDR1 SGHAT, CDR2 FQDESV (reference sequence). The CDR3 loop is CACSHRTYKQYF. The CDR3 region has the DNA TGTGCCTGCAGCCATCGGACCTACAAGCAGTACTTC.

In its sample, this clonotype was seen once. This may stem from a read error, because a much larger clone lies one nucleotide away. Likely a read error: the CDR3 ends without its conserved phenylalanine or tryptophan. The chain employs TRBV6-2 or TRBV6-3 and TRBJ2-3; D call uncertain. In germline, CDR1 is MNHEY, CDR2 SVGEGT. V dropped 2 bases and J dropped 4 bases, with 10 bases sitting between them. The CDR3 runs to 14 residues. CDR3 region: CASSYSLVPDTQYL. As DNA, the CDR3 is TGTGCCAGCAGTTACAGTCTAGTACCAGATACGCAGTATTTG.

This clonotype appeared a few times. A much larger clone lies a single base off, so this may be a read error. The chain carries TRBV29-1 and TRBJ2-3; the D is unclear. The CDR3 has 14 residues. Germline V gives CDR1 SQVTM, CDR2 ANQGSEA. V gave up 4 bases and J gave up 0 bases, with 11 bases separating them. The CDR3 nucleotides are TGCAGCGTTGGTATAGTGTTTAGCACAGATACGCAGTATTTT. Protein product: CSVGIVFSTDTQYF.

The chain uses TRBV12-3 or TRBV12-4 and TRBJ2-3; tentative D call: TRBD2 (5 bases). V gave up 3 bases and J gave up 0 bases, with 10 bases separating them. The CDR3 is 15 residues long. CDR3 coding DNA: TGTGCCAGCAGTTTGGCGGGCCCGAGCACAGATACGCAGTATTTT. Residues: CASSLAGPSTDTQYF.

A word on this clonotype: A much larger clone is a single base away; this may be a read error. This is likely a read error, given that the CDR3 carries no conserved phenylalanine or tryptophan at its end. The chain recombines TRBV28 with TRBJ1-6; D perhaps matches TRBD1 (5 bases). Germline loops: CDR1 MDHEN, CDR2 SYDVKM. V lost 6 bases to trimming and J lost 0 bases, with 12 bases between them. This CDR3 is built from 16 residues. CDR3 in amino acids: CASRPGTASYNSPLHC. In nucleotides, the CDR3 is TGTGCCAGCAGGCCAGGGACCGCCTCCTATAATTCACCCCTCCACTGT.

The rearrangement uses TRBV11-2 and TRBJ2-7; possibly TRBD2 for D (6 bases). The length of the CDR3 is 15 residues. Germline-derived CDR1 and CDR2 are SGHAT and FQNNGV. V dropped 9 bases and J dropped 4 bases, with 22 bases sitting between them. This CDR3 reads CASSPRPGADYEQYF. The CDR3 nucleotides read TGTGCCAGTAGCCCCCGGCCGGGAGCGGATTACGAGCAGTACTTC.

On this clonotype itself: This CDR3 is missing its conserved last phenylalanine or tryptophan, likely due to a read error. The chain recombines TRBV6-1 with TRBJ2-1, with 14 bases aligning to TRBD2. The CDR3 totals 17 residues. J lost 4 bases, V lost 5 bases, and 7 bases had no gene match. Germline-derived CDR1 and CDR2 are MNHNS and SASEGT. The CDR3 spells CASSIRLAGGPYNEQFL. CDR3 DNA: TGTGCCAGCAGTATCCGACTAGCGGGAGGGCCGTACAATGAGCAGTTCCTC.

This clonotype was recorded once. One end of the junction varies from germline; a read error may be responsible. The V call is TRBV11-3, the J call TRBJ2-3, with 7 bases aligning to TRBD2. CDR1 is SGHNT and CDR2 is YENEEA in the germline V gene. CDR3 length equals 18 residues. The CDR3 coding sequence is TGTGTCAGCAGCTTAGACCCGGTGCCACTAGCGCGAAGGGATACGGAGTATTTT. This gives the protein CVSSLDPVPLARRDTEYF.

This clonotype came up many times. The V gene is TRBV5-4, the J gene TRBJ2-2, with TRBD1 as a possible D gene (6 bases). Trimming took off 3 bases at V and 1 base at J, with 10 bases between the two ends. CDR3 length: 15 residues. Germline V gene data show CDR1 as SGHNT and CDR2 as YYREEE (reference sequence). The CDR3 protein is CASSSMTGNTGELFF. Written as DNA, the CDR3 is TGTGCCAGCAGCTCCATGACAGGGAACACCGGGGAGCTGTTTTTT.

In regard to this clonotype: Its ends do not fully match the called genes, so a read error is possible. This chain uses TRBV11-3 with TRBJ2-2; possibly TRBD2 for D (5 bases). Germline values: CDR1 SGHNT, CDR2 YENEEA. This CDR3 is 14 amino acids long. The CDR3: CASCLDFPSWELFF. CDR3 coding DNA: TGCGCCAGCTGCTTAGATTTCCCTAGCTGGGAGCTGTTTTTT.

This clonotype has only a few counts. The germline gene is not matched at one end of the junction; a read error may be the cause. The chain recombines TRBV11-2 with TRBJ2-5, with TRBD2 identical over 7 bases. CDR3 length equals 16 residues. The germline V gene has CDR1 SGHAT and CDR2 FQNNGV. CDR3 bases: TGTGCCAGTAGCTTAGCGCGAGCGGGGAACCCAGAGACCCTGTACTTC. It codes for CASSLARAGNPETLYF.

In the case of this clonotype: Sequence at one end of the junction differs from germline and may be a read error. V usage is TRBV11-2 and J usage is TRBJ2-5, with 7 bases identical to TRBD2. The V gene's germline CDR1 is SGHAT and CDR2 FQNNGV. The CDR3 has 13 amino acids. The CDR3 sequence: CVSSFTGGGARYF. CDR3 coding DNA: TGTGTCAGCAGCTTCACGGGAGGCGGGGCCCGGTACTTC.

This sequence joins TRBV28 and TRBJ2-6; no clear D gene. Looked up from germline, CDR1 is MDHEN and CDR2 is SYDVKM. CDR3 length: 18 amino acids. V lost 3 bases and J lost 0, with 15 bases in between. CDR3 coding DNA: TGTGCCAGCAGTTTTGGGGAACAGTCCTCCTCTGGGGCCAACGTCCTGACTTTC. Its translation is CASSFGEQSSSGANVLTF.

This clonotype was picked up a small number of times. The germline gene is not matched at one end of the junction; a read error may be the cause. CDR3 nucleotides: TGTGTCAGCAGGCGGTCAGGGGGAGCCTACAATGAGCAGTTCTTC. Translated, it gives CVSRRSGGAYNEQFF. J is TRBJ2-1 and V is TRBV6-5; 7 bases match TRBD1. CDR3 size: 15 residues. CDR1 and CDR2 from the germline V gene are MNHEY and SVGAGI.

As concerns this clonotype: Likely a read error: the CDR3 ends without its conserved phenylalanine or tryptophan. V and J are TRBV7-9 and TRBJ2-1, with TRBD2 matching over 8 bases. Per germline, CDR1 SEHNR and CDR2 FQNEAQ (reference sequence). The trim removed 7 bases at V and 5 bases at J, leaving 7 bases unmatched. This CDR3 is 14 amino acids long. The CDR3 sequence is CASNEAGVNNEQFL. The CDR3 nucleotides read TGTGCCAGCAACGAAGCGGGAGTGAACAATGAGCAGTTCCTC.